These 21 T cell receptor beta chains share one sample of origin, sequenced in a study of cytomegalovirus exposure and HLA in healthy donors. The method was immunoSEQ multiplex PCR; TCRdb's version includes in-frame clones alone and lacks a portion of them. The data show roughly 60,000 clones, about 91% seen once. The sequencing input was PBMCs. The origin of the receptors is a woman in her twenties or thirties in good health and CMV-seronegative.

The rearrangement uses TRBV28 and TRBJ2-7; TRBD2 matches at 7 bases. The V segment lost 3 bases and the J segment 3 bases; nucleotides outside the gene matches: 5. The CDR3 spans 14 residues. Per the germline V gene, CDR1 is MDHEN and CDR2 is SYDVKM. CDR3: CASSFQRDGYEQYF. The CDR3 DNA reads TGTGCCAGCAGTTTCCAGCGGGATGGCTACGAGCAGTACTTC.

This chain connects TRBV5-6 to TRBJ1-5; 7 positions agree with TRBD1. This CDR3 contains 17 residues. Trimming removed 1 base from V and 1 base from J; junction bases left unmatched: 8. CDR1 and CDR2 (germline): SGHDT, YYEEEE. DNA of the CDR3: TGTGCCAGCAGCTTGAGGGGACAGAGTATCAGCAATCAGCCCCAGCATTTT. It translates to CASSLRGQSISNQPQHF.

The genes are TRBV13 and TRBJ2-1; 13 bases align to TRBD2. J lost 7 bases, V lost 5 bases, and 8 bases had no gene match. In germline, CDR1 is PRHDT, CDR2 FYEKMQ (reference sequence). CDR3 length: 16 residues. CDR3 region: CASSRTSGRARNEQFF. The CDR3 DNA is TGTGCCAGCAGCCGAACTAGCGGGAGGGCCAGAAATGAGCAGTTCTTC.

CDR3 sequence (DNA): TGTGCCATTTCCGGGGGGTCCCCCGAAAAACTGTTTTTT. Amino acids: CAISGGSPEKLFF. This chain connects TRBV28 to TRBJ1-4; possible D gene TRBD1, 5 bases. Germline CDR1 reads MDHEN; CDR2 reads SYDVKM. Trimming shortened V by 10 bases and J by 8 bases, and 17 bases separated the two germline ends. CDR3 size: 13 residues.

The count of this clone is one. The chain links TRBV5-1 to TRBJ2-1; 8 bases are shared with TRBD2. Germline CDR1 SGHRS, CDR2 YFSETQ. V shed 0 bases, J shed 2 bases, and the junction held 4 bases outside the gene matches. The CDR3 contains 16 residues. CDR3 region: CASSLVGSGAYNEQFF. The CDR3 DNA follows: TGCGCCAGCAGCTTGGTTGGTAGCGGGGCCTACAATGAGCAGTTCTTC.

The chain recombines TRBV4-1 with TRBJ2-2; 13 nucleotides agree with TRBD2. V trimming: 4 bases; J trimming: 5 bases; junction bases outside the gene matches: 4. CDR3 size: 16 residues. CDR1 is MGHRA and CDR2 is YSYEKL in the germline V gene. The CDR3: CASSPMGLAGTGELFF. The CDR3 bases are TGCGCCAGCAGCCCTATGGGACTAGCGGGGACCGGGGAGCTGTTTTTT.

This chain uses TRBV28 with TRBJ2-6, with D hard to call. V shed 3 bases and J shed 1 base, with 7 bases lying between them. This CDR3 has 15 amino acids. Germline V gene sequence: CDR1 MDHEN, CDR2 SYDVKM. The CDR3 DNA is TGTGCCAGCAGTTTCGCAGCGTCTGGGGCCAACGTCCTGACTTTC. Amino acids: CASSFAASGANVLTF.

For the CDR3, the DNA is TGTGCCAGCAGCCGGGATTGGACAGGGAGTGAAAAACTGTTTTTT. Encoded protein: CASSRDWTGSEKLFF. The J gene is TRBJ1-4, the V gene TRBV4-2; 8 bases are a match to TRBD1. From germline, CDR1 is LGHNA and CDR2 YNFKEQ. With 4 bases clipped from V and 7 bases from J, the junction kept 8 bases outside the gene matches. CDR3 length: 15 residues.

This rearrangement joins TRBV4-1 to TRBJ1-2; D possibly corresponds to TRBD1 (5 bases). V was shortened by 2 bases and J by 4 bases, with 11 bases between the two germline ends. The germline CDR1 and CDR2 sequences are MGHRA and YSYEKL. This CDR3 spans 14 amino acids. CDR3 coding DNA: TGCGCCAGCAGCCAAATCGACAGTATCTATGGCTACACCTTC. Amino acids: CASSQIDSIYGYTF.

This rearrangement joins TRBV5-4 to TRBJ2-1, with a weak D call TRBD2 (6 bases). CDR1 is SGHNT and CDR2 is YYREEE in the germline V gene (reference sequence). The V end was cut by 4 bases, the J end by 1 base, with 12 bases between. The CDR3 is made up of 15 amino acids. CDR3 residues: CASSRDSGSYNEQFF. CDR3 DNA: TGTGCCAGCAGCCGGGACTCTGGGTCCTACAATGAGCAGTTCTTC.

This clone is a singleton in its sample. V is TRBV29-1 and J is TRBJ1-2; 8 bases are shared with TRBD1. The CDR3 is made up of 12 amino acids. Germline assignment: CDR1 SQVTM and CDR2 ANQGSEA. Trimming took 6 bases from V and 13 from J; bases not matched to a gene: 13. The CDR3 reads CSVTTGDNVCTF. The DNA for the CDR3 is TGCAGCGTGACGACAGGGGACAATGTCTGCACCTTC.

This chain uses TRBV30 with TRBJ1-2, with D hard to call. V lost 5 bases, J lost 6 bases, and 19 bases lay in between. The germline gives CDR1 GTSNPN, CDR2 SVGIG (reference sequence). This CDR3 has 14 amino acids. The CDR3 coding sequence is TGTGCCTGGGCTCGGGGTATAAGTGCCCATGGCTACACCTTC. Translated, it gives CAWARGISAHGYTF.

The chain combines TRBV14 with TRBJ2-5; 7 nucleotides agree with TRBD2. Losses at the gene ends were 4 bases for V and 1 base for J; bases not matched to a gene: 6. The CDR3 has 15 amino acids. The germline CDR1 and CDR2 sequences are SGHDN and FVKESK. The CDR3 DNA sequence: TGTGCCAGCAGCCCGGGGGACTATCCCCAAGAGACCCAGTACTTC. As protein: CASSPGDYPQETQYF.

This clone was recorded at least ten times. V gene TRBV5-1 combines with J gene TRBJ1-5; D is possibly TRBD1 (5 bases). CDR1 is SGHRS and CDR2 is YFSETQ in the germline V gene. The CDR3 is 15 amino acids. V was cut by 4 bases and J by 4 bases, with 15 bases left in between. The CDR3 loop reads CASSPDGAGNQPQHF. CDR3 DNA: TGCGCCAGCAGCCCAGACGGGGCGGGAAATCAGCCCCAGCATTTT.

The count of this clone is one. The chain carries TRBV7-9 and TRBJ1-2; D possibly corresponds to TRBD1 (6 bases). Germline V gives CDR1 SEHNR, CDR2 FQNEAQ (reference sequence). The CDR3 spans 14 residues. The V gene lost 2 bases and the J gene lost 10 bases, with 17 bases spanning the gap. This CDR3 reads CASSLPSAGGDYTF. CDR3 bases: TGTGCCAGCAGCTTACCGAGCGCGGGGGGCGACTACACCTTC.

This chain joins TRBV5-4 and TRBJ2-5; a possible D gene is TRBD2 (5 bases). The CDR3 loop spans 14 amino acids. The V end lost 4 bases, the J end lost 4 bases, and 14 bases lay between the germline ends. CDR1 is SGHNT, CDR2 YYREEE, per germline (reference sequence). DNA for the CDR3: TGTGCCAGCAGCCCAAGCCTCGGAGGAGAGACCCAGTACTTC. This encodes CASSPSLGGETQYF.

The chain recombines TRBV7-2 with TRBJ2-1, with TRBD2 matching 12 bases. Germline loops: CDR1 SGHTA, CDR2 FQGNSA. This CDR3 has 16 amino acids. The trim removed 4 bases at V and 8 bases at J, leaving 9 bases unmatched. CDR3 sequence (DNA): TGTGCCAGCAGCTCGATACTAGCGGGAGGTATCGATGAGCAGTTCTTC. It yields the protein CASSSILAGGIDEQFF.

The CDR3 loop is CASSSSRPTDTQYF. CDR3 coding DNA: TGTGCCAGCAGTTCTAGTCGTCCCACAGATACGCAGTATTTT. The chain is built from TRBV27 and TRBJ2-3; D remains ambiguous. V was trimmed by 4 bases and J by 2 bases, leaving 10 bases between them. The germline CDR1 and CDR2 sequences are MNHEY and SMNVEV (reference sequence). CDR3 length: 14 residues.

This chain links TRBV15 with TRBJ2-1; TRBD2 matches 11 bases. V lost 0 bases to trimming and J lost 5 bases; unmatched junction nucleotides: 3. CDR3 length: 16 amino acids. Per germline, CDR1 LNHNV and CDR2 YYDKDF (reference sequence). The CDR3 loop is CATSREGTSGNNEQFF. The CDR3 coding sequence is TGTGCCACCAGCAGAGAAGGGACTAGCGGAAACAATGAGCAGTTCTTC.

The gene calls are TRBV2 and TRBJ2-3; D is possibly TRBD2 (6 bases). Per germline, CDR1 SNHLY and CDR2 FYNNEI. The CDR3 has 16 residues. The V and J ends lost 7 bases and 0 bases respectively, with 17 bases between them. CDR3 residues: CASNWGGPISTDTQYF. The CDR3 bases are TGTGCCAGCAACTGGGGAGGCCCAATTAGCACAGATACGCAGTATTTT.

This chain links TRBV21-1 with TRBJ2-3; the table names TRBD1, a call not compared with the DNA. TRBV21-1 is reported as a pseudogene. The CDR3 is 14 amino acids. The CDR3 loop is CASSKRTGTDTQYF. CDR3 sequence (DNA): TGTGCCAGCAGCAAAAGGACAGGCACAGATACGCAGTATTTT.